One sample yielded the 20 T cell receptor beta chains listed below, sequenced in a study of T-cell reconstitution after alpha-beta-depleted transplantation in children. Unique molecular identifiers were used to barcode this TCRbeta library. TCRdb passed the PCR reads through MiXCR, listing each CDR3 protein once. The sample consists of 200,000 to 250,000 distinct CDR3 sequences, approximately 11% of them appearing once. Sample: PBMCs, taken before TCRalphabeta/CD19-depleted stem cell transplant. These receptors were taken from a child less than two years old with acute myeloid leukemia, due to receive a stem cell transplant.

The table lists this clonotype with many counts. The genes are TRBV20-1 and TRBJ2-7, with 7 bases identical to TRBD2. Germline V CDR1 and CDR2: DFQATT, SNEGSKA (reference sequence). J was trimmed by 3 bases and V by 3 bases; bases with no gene match: 8. CDR3 length equals 14 residues. The CDR3 DNA sequence: TGCAGTGCTAGCATGGCTAGCGGCGTCTACGAGCAGTACTTC. This encodes CSASMASGVYEQYF.

This clonotype was picked up many times. This chain connects TRBV7-9 to TRBJ2-7; D ambiguous. The length of the CDR3 is 14 residues. The germline V gene encodes CDR1 SEHNR and CDR2 FQNEAQ (reference sequence). V lost 0 bases, J lost 7 bases, and 13 bases lay in between. The CDR3 DNA sequence: TGTGCCAGCAGCTTAGCGCAGAATTCGTGGGAGCAGTACTTC. Translation gives CASSLAQNSWEQYF.

This clonotype has at least ten counts. The rearrangement uses TRBV21-1 and TRBJ1-1. TRBV21-1 is a pseudogene locus. CDR3 length: 16 amino acids. CDR3 region: CASSKVVYGMNTEAFF. The DNA of the CDR3 is TGTGCCAGCAGCAAAGTGGTGTACGGGATGAACACTGAAGCTTTCTTT.

This clonotype was observed many times. The chain combines TRBV24-1 with TRBJ2-7, with D unresolved. V was trimmed by 3 bases and J by 2 bases, leaving 13 bases between them. The length of the CDR3 is 15 residues. Per the germline V gene, CDR1 is KGHDR and CDR2 is SFDVKD. CDR3: CATSDPGSSAYEQYF. The CDR3 coding sequence is TGTGCCACCAGTGATCCGGGCAGTTCCGCCTACGAGCAGTACTTC.

In its sample, this clonotype was seen a few times. The J gene is TRBJ1-5, the V gene TRBV12-3 or TRBV12-4; D remains unclear. V lost 8 bases and J 6 bases, leaving 8 bases between the germline ends. The CDR3 has 11 residues. The DNA for the CDR3 is TGTGCCAGCGGCTACCTTCAGCCCCAGCATTTT. This sequence encodes CASGYLQPQHF.

The table lists this clonotype with many counts. V and J are TRBV6-5 and TRBJ1-6, with 10 bases fitting TRBD1. This CDR3 region has 17 residues. V lost 4 bases to trimming and J lost 9 bases; unmatched junction nucleotides: 12. Germline CDR1 and CDR2: MNHEY and SVGAGI. CDR3 coding DNA: TGTGCCAGCAGTTCTTTCCCCAGGGGACAGGGGCCTTCACCCCTCCACTTT. Translated: CASSSFPRGQGPSPLHF.

This clonotype was seen repeatedly, ten times or more. The V call is TRBV5-1, the J call TRBJ1-2, with D perhaps TRBD1 (5 bases). Germline CDR1 and CDR2: SGHRS and YFSETQ. CDR3 length: 15 amino acids. Trimming shortened V by 5 bases and J by 7 bases, and 21 bases separated the two germline ends. CDR3 region: CASRDSTAGVRGYTF. CDR3 bases: TGCGCCAGCAGAGACTCGACAGCAGGTGTTCGTGGCTACACCTTC.

Comments on this clonotype: A much more abundant neighbour one base away suggests this may be a read error. V is TRBV28 and J is TRBJ1-1; D call uncertain. CDR3 size: 11 residues. CDR1 and CDR2 from the germline V gene are MDHEN and SYDVKM. The CDR3 DNA sequence: TGTACCAGCAGTTTCCACACTGAAGCTTTCTTT. Its protein is CTSSFHTEAFF.

At least ten counts were recorded for this clonotype. The V and J genes are TRBV6-2 or TRBV6-3 and TRBJ1-2; D is uncertain. V lost 2 bases and J 8 bases, leaving 12 bases between the germline ends. The CDR3 loop spans 13 amino acids. The germline CDR1 and CDR2 sequences are MNHEY and SVGEGT. CDR3 amino acids: CASSYPKIFGYTF. Written as DNA, the CDR3 is TGTGCCAGCAGTTACCCCAAAATTTTCGGCTACACCTTC.

V usage is TRBV4-2 and J usage is TRBJ2-1; the match to TRBD2 covers 10 bases. Germline CDR1 is LGHNA and CDR2 is YNFKEQ. This CDR3 contains 16 residues. V gave up 0 bases and J gave up 7 bases; unmatched junction bases: 6. The CDR3 loop is CASSQDTGLAENEQFF. In DNA, the CDR3 is TGTGCCAGCAGCCAAGATACAGGACTAGCGGAGAATGAGCAGTTCTTC.

The chain recombines TRBV7-2 with TRBJ2-2; no firm D call. This CDR3 contains 14 residues. The germline V gene encodes CDR1 SGHTA and CDR2 FQGNSA. Trimming shortened V by 5 bases and J by 1 base, and 8 bases separated the two germline ends. The CDR3 nucleotides are TGTGCCAGCAGCCGCAATTGGAACACCGGGGAGCTGTTTTTT. Its translation is CASSRNWNTGELFF.

This clonotype was seen a few times. The rearrangement uses TRBV6-5 and TRBJ2-3; 10 bases map to TRBD2. V shed 6 bases, J shed 6 bases, and the junction held 18 bases outside the gene matches. The CDR3 is 18 amino acids. Germline CDR1 and CDR2: MNHEY and SVGAGI. The CDR3, as DNA: TGTGCCAGCAGCCCGGGTAGAACAGCGGGGGGGGAGCTTGATACGCAGTATTTT. Its protein is CASSPGRTAGGELDTQYF.

This clonotype was seen ten or more times. This chain joins TRBV28 and TRBJ1-6, with 8 nucleotides matching TRBD1. Looked up from germline, CDR1 is MDHEN and CDR2 is SYDVKM. This CDR3 comprises 20 residues. Germline trimming cut 4 bases from V and 1 base from J; bases unmatched to any gene: 15. The DNA of the CDR3 is TGTGCCAGCAGTTATCGTCCCGGGACAGGAGGGGGATCCTATAATTCACCCCTCCACTTT. It encodes CASSYRPGTGGGSYNSPLHF.

This clonotype was seen ten or more times. This chain uses TRBV3-1 with TRBJ1-5; tentative D call: TRBD1 (6 bases). This CDR3 spans 14 amino acids. Trimming removed 4 bases from V and 4 bases from J, with 11 bases in between. CDR1 is LGHDT, CDR2 YNNKEL, per germline (reference sequence). In DNA form, the CDR3 reads TGTGCCAGCAGCCCCCGGGACACAAATCAGCCCCAGCATTTT. This translates into CASSPRDTNQPQHF.

The chain has TRBV7-6 and TRBJ2-5; 11 nucleotides line up with TRBD2. CDR1 is SGHVS and CDR2 is FNYEAQ in the germline V gene. J lost 12 bases, V lost 1 base, and 10 bases had no gene match. CDR3 length: 15 amino acids. The CDR3 DNA follows: TGTGCCAGCAGCTTAGATTGGGGTAGCGGGAGGGCCGAGTACTTC. Translation: CASSLDWGSGRAEYF.

The gene calls are TRBV20-1 and TRBJ2-7, with TRBD2 matching 13 bases. The germline CDR1 and CDR2 sequences are DFQATT and SNEGSKA (reference sequence). Trimming removed 4 bases from V and 5 bases from J; junction bases left unmatched: 5. This CDR3 has 14 residues. As DNA, the CDR3 is TGCAGTGCTACTAGGACTAGCGGGAGCCACGAGCAGTACTTC. It is translated as CSATRTSGSHEQYF.

This clonotype was found many times. This sequence joins TRBV11-1 and TRBJ2-7; tentative D call: TRBD2 (6 bases). The CDR3 runs to 15 residues. CDR1 is SGHAT, CDR2 FQDESV, per germline (reference sequence). V dropped 3 bases and J dropped 5 bases, with 17 bases sitting between them. The CDR3 is CASSFTEGRRNEQYF. In DNA form, the CDR3 reads TGTGCCAGCAGCTTTACGGAGGGGCGAAGGAACGAGCAGTACTTC.

This clonotype was seen many times. The chain uses TRBV12-3 or TRBV12-4 and TRBJ1-5; D is possibly TRBD1 (6 bases). Trimming took 2 bases from V and 6 from J, leaving 14 bases between them. The length of the CDR3 is 15 residues. The CDR3 is CASSLMAGVGQPQHF. CDR3 sequence (DNA): TGTGCCAGCAGTTTAATGGCAGGGGTTGGTCAGCCCCAGCATTTT.

This clonotype appeared many times. The genes are TRBV6-1 and TRBJ1-1; TRBD1 matches at 9 bases. Germline values: CDR1 MNHNS, CDR2 SASEGT. V was pared by 3 bases and J by 2 bases, with 4 bases of the junction left unmatched. The CDR3 loop spans 15 amino acids. CDR3 protein: CASSDLTGGNTEAFF. The DNA for the CDR3 is TGTGCCAGCAGTGACTTGACAGGGGGAAACACTGAAGCTTTCTTT.

This clonotype appeared many times. The chain links TRBV20-1 to TRBJ1-2; D not resolved. V lost 3 bases, J lost 10 bases, and 18 bases lay in between. The CDR3 spans 13 residues. Germline lookup yields CDR1 DFQATT and CDR2 SNEGSKA (reference sequence). CDR3 residues: CSASTTLSGDYTF. The CDR3 DNA reads as TGCAGTGCTAGCACTACACTTTCCGGGGACTACACCTTC.